Each of the 17 T cell receptor beta chains below was sequenced from the same sample in a study of CD8 T cells in ankylosing spondylitis. TCRdb fed the 5' RACE reads into MiXCR, producing one record per CDR3 protein. The top ten clones hold about 10% of a sample with 250,000 to 400,000 distinct CDR3 sequences, 9.5% to 13% of them seen once. Specimen: blood, either unsorted or a sorted T cell fraction (not recorded which). These receptor sequences come from a female donor with ankylosing spondylitis or in good health (not recorded which).

This clonotype was counted many times. The J gene is TRBJ1-4, the V gene TRBV29-1; D is possibly TRBD1 (6 bases). CDR3 length equals 14 residues. The germline V and J ends were trimmed by 6 bases and 8 bases, with 19 bases remaining between them. Germline values: CDR1 SQVTM, CDR2 ANQGSEA. CDR3 amino acids: CSVRPGVGEEKLFF. The CDR3 DNA reads TGCAGCGTGCGCCCAGGGGTGGGAGAAGAAAAACTGTTTTTT.

This clonotype was found many times. V is TRBV29-1 and J is TRBJ2-2, with 7 bases fitting TRBD2. The germline V gene encodes CDR1 SQVTM and CDR2 ANQGSEA. There are 13 residues in the CDR3. V shed 6 bases, J shed 9 bases, and the junction held 10 bases outside the gene matches. DNA for the CDR3: TGCAGCGTGGAACTAGCGAAGCGGCGGGAGCTGTTTTTT. Translated: CSVELAKRRELFF.

This clonotype was recorded many times. The chain joins TRBV5-1 to TRBJ2-7; possible D gene TRBD2, 6 bases. The V end lost 0 bases, the J end lost 3 bases, and 13 bases lay between the germline ends. Germline assignment: CDR1 SGHRS and CDR2 YFSETQ. This CDR3 comprises 15 residues. The CDR3 region has the DNA TGCGCCAGCAGCTTGGATGGCTTCGGGGGCTACGAGCAGTACTTC. This sequence encodes CASSLDGFGGYEQYF.

This clonotype was seen many times. The chain links TRBV28 to TRBJ1-5; the D is unclear. Between the trimmed V and J ends, which lost 10 bases and 6 bases, there was a span of 16 bases. The CDR3 extends over 13 amino acids. Germline V CDR1 and CDR2: MDHEN, SYDVKM. CDR3 in amino acids: CATTQRRVQPQHF. The CDR3 DNA reads TGTGCCACTACGCAGCGGAGGGTTCAGCCCCAGCATTTT.

This clonotype showed up many times. The chain carries TRBV5-1 and TRBJ2-1; TRBD1 matches 7 bases. The CDR3 extends over 13 amino acids. Per germline, CDR1 SGHRS and CDR2 YFSETQ. CDR3 residues: CAIGGSSYNEQFF. DNA of the CDR3: TGCGCTATAGGGGGCAGCTCCTACAATGAGCAGTTCTTC. The variable domain in full, with the rest retrieved from reference TRBV5-1 and TRBJ2-1, is KAGVTQTPRYLIKTRGQQVTLSCSPISGHRSVSWYQQTPGQGLQFLFEYFSETQRNKGNFPGRFSGRQFSNSRSEMNVSTLELGDSALYLCAIGGSSYNEQFFGPGTRLTVL.

The chain uses TRBV6-1 and TRBJ2-5; TRBD1 matches at 8 bases. Germline V gives CDR1 MNHNS, CDR2 SASEGT. This CDR3 contains 16 residues. Germline trimming cut 4 bases from V and 1 base from J; bases unmatched to any gene: 8. The CDR3 DNA sequence: TGTGCCAGCAGTGTCTCCCGGGGGACAGGCCAAGAGACCCAGTACTTC. Protein: CASSVSRGTGQETQYF.

There are many counts of this clonotype. The chain links TRBV11-2 to TRBJ2-1; D may be TRBD1 or TRBD2 (5 bases each). CDR3 size: 19 residues. Deletions cut 3 bases from V and 6 bases from J, with 27 bases between. Germline CDR1 SGHAT, CDR2 FQNNGV. The CDR3 nucleotides read TGTGCCAGCAGCTTTCCTCGAAGGGGAGCGGCGTTAGGTTTCAATGAGCAGTTCTTC. Translating gives CASSFPRRGAALGFNEQFF.

This clonotype was detected a few times. The chain is built from TRBV5-1 and TRBJ2-5; D not certain. Germline V gene data show CDR1 as SGHRS and CDR2 as YFSETQ. This CDR3 has 14 residues. Trimming took 0 bases from V and 3 from J, leaving 9 bases between them. CDR3 region: CASSLAAVKETQYF. The CDR3 nucleotides are TGCGCCAGCAGCTTGGCAGCAGTTAAAGAGACCCAGTACTTC.

The rearrangement uses TRBV11-2 and TRBJ2-7, with a tentative D call TRBD1 (5 bases). CDR3 length: 15 amino acids. CDR1 is SGHAT and CDR2 is FQNNGV in the germline V gene. Trimming removed 5 bases at V and 1 base at J, with 15 bases between. The CDR3 region has the DNA TGTGCCAGCAGCCCATTAAGGGGCCTATCCTACGAGCAGTACTTC. It encodes CASSPLRGLSYEQYF.

This clonotype appeared many times. The chain combines TRBV5-1 with TRBJ2-3, with D perhaps TRBD2 (6 bases). This CDR3 is built from 18 residues. CDR1 is SGHRS and CDR2 is YFSETQ in the germline V gene. Trimming took off 0 bases at V and 9 bases at J, with 26 bases between the two ends. The chain's CDR3 is CASSLDGRRGEGSVTQYF. The CDR3 bases are TGCGCCAGCAGCTTGGACGGGAGACGGGGTGAGGGTTCAGTCACGCAGTATTTT.

This clonotype has a count of ten or more. The gene calls are TRBV29-1 and TRBJ2-3, with 10 bases that match TRBD1. With V trimmed by 5 bases and J by 2 bases, 7 bases remained unmatched. Germline V lookup: CDR1 SQVTM, CDR2 ANQGSEA. This CDR3 has 15 amino acids. The CDR3 sequence is CSVRTGGTLTDTQYF. The CDR3 nucleotides are TGCAGCGTTAGGACAGGGGGTACCCTCACAGATACGCAGTATTTT.

Only a few counts were recorded for this clonotype. The chain links TRBV7-3 to TRBJ2-7, with D possibly matching TRBD2 (6 bases). The CDR3 runs 15 residues. V was pared by 4 bases and J by 6 bases, with 19 bases between. In germline, CDR1 is SGHTA, CDR2 FQGTGA. The CDR3 DNA follows: TGTGCCAGCAGCTCGCCCGGGACTTCAGCTCTCGAGCAGTACTTC. Encoded protein: CASSSPGTSALEQYF. The variable domain in full, completed from reference TRBV7-3 and TRBJ2-7, reads GAGVSQTPSNKVTEKGKYVELRCDPISGHTALYWYRQSLGQGPEFLIYFQGTGAADDSGLPNDRFFAVRPEGSVSTLKIQRTERGDSAVYLCASSSPGTSALEQYFGPGTRLTVT.

This clonotype was seen many times. Here the CDR3 reads CASGAGPYEAFF. As DNA, the CDR3 is TGTGCTAGTGGCGCGGGCCCTTATGAAGCTTTCTTT. The chain links TRBV12-5 to TRBJ1-1; D unresolved. The CDR3 has 12 residues. V was shortened by 6 bases and J by 7 bases, with 12 bases between the two germline ends. The germline gives CDR1 LGHNT, CDR2 FRNRAP.

This clonotype was recorded at least ten times. V and J are TRBV5-1 and TRBJ1-1; D gene unclear. The V gene's germline CDR1 is SGHRS and CDR2 YFSETQ. V lost 1 base to trimming and J lost 7 bases, with 20 bases between them. This CDR3 region has 16 residues. The CDR3, as DNA: TGCGCCAGCAGCTTGTCTCCAGGCCAAGCCCCAGGTGAAGCTTTCTTT. Amino acids: CASSLSPGQAPGEAFF.

This clonotype was seen repeatedly, ten times or more. This chain connects TRBV20-1 to TRBJ2-7; the match to TRBD2 covers 8 bases. Germline CDR1 reads DFQATT; CDR2 reads SNEGSKA (reference sequence). The length of the CDR3 is 15 residues. The J segment lost 5 bases and the V segment lost 0 bases, leaving 9 bases of the junction unmatched. CDR3 bases: TGCAGTGCTAGAGATGCAAGCGGGAGTCCCCACGAGCAGTACTTC. It encodes CSARDASGSPHEQYF.

The V gene is TRBV5-1, the J gene TRBJ1-2; D may be TRBD1 (5 bases). With 1 base removed from V and 3 bases from J, the gap between germline ends came to 10 bases. Per germline, CDR1 SGHRS and CDR2 YFSETQ. This CDR3 comprises 14 residues. The CDR3 region is CASSLSGGDYGYTF. For the CDR3, the DNA is TGCGCCAGCAGCTTGTCTGGGGGGGACTATGGCTACACCTTC.

This clonotype was detected many times. Mismatch with germline at one junction end may stem from a read error. The chain joins TRBV7-7 to TRBJ2-1; 13 nucleotides match TRBD2. Germline-derived CDR1 and CDR2 are SSHAT and FNYEAQ (reference sequence). The CDR3 spans 19 residues. The CDR3 DNA is TGTGCTAGCAGCTTAGCGACTAGCGGGGGGCGGAGCTCCTACAATGAGCAGTTCTTC. Amino acid sequence: CASSLATSGGRSSYNEQFF. Combining the CDR3 with reference TRBV7-7 and TRBJ2-1 gives the whole variable domain GAGVSQSPRYKVTKRGQDVTLRCDPISSHATLYWYQQALGQGPEFLTYFNYEAQPDKSGLPSDRFSAERPEGSISTLTIQRTEQRDSAMYRCASSLATSGGRSSYNEQFFGPGTRLTVL.